This passage covers 10 T cell receptor beta chains from one sample sequenced in a study of blood T cells in healthy people across ages. Using a J-beta primer mix together with a sample-barcoded 5' primer, a second PCR was run for roughly 6 to 12 cycles. One entry per CDR3 protein results from TCRdb running MiXCR on the 5' RACE reads. This sample has 450,000 to 650,000 distinct CDR3 sequences; more than 20% occur once, and the top ten carry just over 8.5%. The same sample was also studied in work on T cells of mothers and their children.

The sequenced material came from blood. Receptor source: a boy younger than 18 in good health.

The chain couples TRBV6-1 to TRBJ2-3, with TRBD2 matching over 8 bases. Germline-derived CDR1 and CDR2 are MNHNS and SASEGT. This CDR3 has 17 residues. With V trimmed by 6 bases and J by 6 bases, 17 bases remained unmatched. The chain's CDR3 is CASSPLGTRGGSDTQYF. The DNA of the CDR3 is TGTGCCAGCAGCCCACTTGGGACTAGAGGCGGTTCGGATACGCAGTATTTT.

This clonotype has only a few counts. The chain is built from TRBV5-6 and TRBJ2-2, with TRBD1 matching over 9 bases. V shed 3 bases and J 2 bases; nucleotides not matched to a gene: 11. CDR3 size: 18 residues. CDR1 and CDR2 (germline): SGHDT, YYEEEE. Written as DNA, the CDR3 is TGTGCCAGCAGCTCGACCCTAGACAGGGGGATAAACACCGGGGAGCTGTTTTTT. It encodes CASSSTLDRGINTGELFF. Full variable domain (missing parts from reference TRBV5-6 and TRBJ2-2): DAGVTQSPTHLIKTRGQQVTLRCSPKSGHDTVSWYQQALGQGPQFIFQYYEEEERQRGNFPDRFSGHQFPNYSSELNVNALLLGDSALYLCASSSTLDRGINTGELFFGEGSRLTVL.

The V and J genes are TRBV3-1 and TRBJ2-5, with 7 positions matching TRBD1. The CDR3 has 15 residues. Germline CDR1 reads LGHDT; CDR2 reads YNNKEL (reference sequence). V shed 6 bases, J shed 5 bases, and the junction held 12 bases outside the gene matches. The CDR3 DNA sequence: TGTGCCAGCAGTCGACAGGGTTTGGATTCGGAGACCCAGTACTTC. This translates into CASSRQGLDSETQYF.

This clonotype occurred a few times. This chain links TRBV6-1 with TRBJ1-5; D ambiguous. Germline assignment: CDR1 MNHNS and CDR2 SASEGT. V lost 6 bases, J lost 6 bases, and 12 bases lay in between. This CDR3 contains 13 residues. The CDR3 region has the DNA TGTGCCAGCAGCCCCTTAGGTAGTCAGCCCCAGCATTTT. This translates into CASSPLGSQPQHF.

This chain joins TRBV7-9 and TRBJ2-5; the D gene is possibly TRBD2 (6 bases). Germline CDR1 is SEHNR and CDR2 is FQNEAQ (reference sequence). The CDR3 has 13 amino acids. Trimming pared 4 bases from V and 5 bases from J, leaving 11 bases between. This CDR3 is CASSSDYGETQYF. The CDR3 DNA sequence: TGTGCCAGCAGCTCGGACTATGGGGAGACCCAGTACTTC.

The rearrangement links TRBV29-1 to TRBJ2-7; TRBD2 matches 8 bases. CDR1 and CDR2 (germline): SQVTM, ANQGSEA. V dropped 6 bases and J dropped 0; count of bases not matched to a gene: 10. The CDR3 consists of 15 residues. The CDR3 is CSVGLAWKGSYEQYF. The CDR3 DNA is TGCAGCGTCGGACTAGCTTGGAAGGGCTCCTACGAGCAGTACTTC.

The genes are TRBV7-9 and TRBJ1-2; D might be TRBD1 (6 bases). Per the germline V gene, CDR1 is SEHNR and CDR2 is FQNEAQ (reference sequence). V was cut by 4 bases and J by 7 bases, with 19 bases left in between. This CDR3 contains 15 residues. The CDR3 bases are TGTGCCAGCAGCTCTGCTTTCGCAGGGGAGAGTGGCTACACCTTC. Translating it yields CASSSAFAGESGYTF.

This clonotype has a count of ten or more. This rearrangement joins TRBV12-3 or TRBV12-4 to TRBJ2-5, with 7 bases lining up with TRBD1. V lost 3 bases and J lost 5; bases outside the gene matches: 9. The CDR3 loop spans 15 amino acids. CDR3 DNA sequence: TGTGCCAGCAGTTTCCCTGCAGGGGGTCTGGAGACCCAGTACTTC. It is translated as CASSFPAGGLETQYF.

The chain joins TRBV25-1 to TRBJ1-6; D possibly corresponds to TRBD1 (6 bases). The CDR3 is made up of 14 amino acids. V was shortened by 1 base and J by 8 bases, with 9 bases between the two germline ends. Germline CDR1 MGHDK, CDR2 SYGVNS. The CDR3 sequence is CASSEWDKYSPLHF. In DNA, the CDR3 is TGTGCCAGCAGTGAATGGGACAAGTATTCACCCCTCCACTTT.

The V call is TRBV6-6, the J call TRBJ1-5; D is undetermined. This CDR3 contains 15 residues. The V gene lost 2 bases and the J gene lost 1 base, with 9 bases spanning the gap. Germline V CDR1 and CDR2: MNHNY, SVGAGI (reference sequence). The CDR3 DNA reads TGTGCCAGCAGTTACGAGAGGAAGAGCAATCAGCCCCAGCATTTT. Translating it yields CASSYERKSNQPQHF.